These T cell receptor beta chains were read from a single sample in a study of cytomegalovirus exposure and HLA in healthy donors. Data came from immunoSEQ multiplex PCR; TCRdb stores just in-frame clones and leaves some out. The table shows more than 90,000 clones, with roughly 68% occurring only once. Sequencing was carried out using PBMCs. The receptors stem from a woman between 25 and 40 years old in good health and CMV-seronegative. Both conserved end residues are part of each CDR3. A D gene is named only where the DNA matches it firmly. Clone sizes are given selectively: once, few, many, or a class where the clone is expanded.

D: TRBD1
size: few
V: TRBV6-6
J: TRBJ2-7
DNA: TGTGCCAGCAGGGACCCGGGACAGGGTAGAGCCTACGAGCAGTACTTC
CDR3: CASRDPGQGRAYEQYF

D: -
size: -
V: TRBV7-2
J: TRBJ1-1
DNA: TGTGCCAGCAGCTCGATAACGAGCACTGAAGCTTTCTTT
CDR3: CASSSITSTEAFF

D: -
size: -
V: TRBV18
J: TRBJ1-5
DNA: TGTGCCAGCTCGACCCATCCGGGACATAGCAATCAGCCCCAGCATTTT
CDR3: CASSTHPGHSNQPQHF

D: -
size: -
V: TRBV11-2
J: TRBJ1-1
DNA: TGTGCCAGCAGCCACCGAGGGGGGGACACTGAAGCTTTCTTT
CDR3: CASSHRGGDTEAFF

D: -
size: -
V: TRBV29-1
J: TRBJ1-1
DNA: TGCAGCGTCGAACAGGATTACACTGAAGCTTTCTTT
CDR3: CSVEQDYTEAFF

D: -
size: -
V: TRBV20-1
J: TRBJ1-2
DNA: TGCAGTGCCCAAAGCGGATCTGGCTACACCTTC
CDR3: CSAQSGSGYTF

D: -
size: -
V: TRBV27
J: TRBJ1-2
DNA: TGTGCCAGCAGTTTATCAGGGGCTAACTATGGCTACACCTTC
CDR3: CASSLSGANYGYTF

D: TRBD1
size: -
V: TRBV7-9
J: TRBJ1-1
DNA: TGTGCCAGCAGCATTGACAGGGGAGGGACTGAAGCTTTCTTT
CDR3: CASSIDRGGTEAFF

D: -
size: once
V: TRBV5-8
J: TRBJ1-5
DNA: TGTGCCAGCAGCTTGGGTTATGTCAGTGGCAATCAGCCCCAGCATTTT
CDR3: CASSLGYVSGNQPQHF

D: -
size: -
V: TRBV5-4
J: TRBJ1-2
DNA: TGTGCCAGCAGCTTGGGGACAGAACTAGATGGCTACACCTTC
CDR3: CASSLGTELDGYTF

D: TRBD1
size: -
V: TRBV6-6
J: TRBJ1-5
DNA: TGTGCCAGCAGTCAAGACAGGGGAGGTCTACAGCCCCAGCATTTT
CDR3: CASSQDRGGLQPQHF

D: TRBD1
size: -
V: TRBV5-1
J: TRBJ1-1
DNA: TGCGCCAGCAGGTTAGGGGGCCCAACAGACGAAAAAGCTTTCTTT
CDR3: CASRLGGPTDEKAFF

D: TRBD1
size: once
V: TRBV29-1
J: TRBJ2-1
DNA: TGCAGCGTTGAATTGGCGGGACAGGGCTTGTTCTTC
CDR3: CSVELAGQGLFF

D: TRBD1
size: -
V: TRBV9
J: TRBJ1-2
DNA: TGTGCCAGCAGCCCCCGACAGGGAGAGCCCTATGGCTACACCTTC
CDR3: CASSPRQGEPYGYTF

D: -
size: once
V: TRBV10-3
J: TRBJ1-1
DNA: TGTGCCATCAGGGTCCCCACAAACACTGAAGCTTTCTTT
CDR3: CAIRVPTNTEAFF

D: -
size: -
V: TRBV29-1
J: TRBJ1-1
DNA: TGCAGCGTTGAAGGGTATCGGGAAACTGAAGCTTTCTTT
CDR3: CSVEGYRETEAFF

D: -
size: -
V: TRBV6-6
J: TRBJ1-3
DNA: TGTGCCAGCAGTTACTTGGGGAGCTCTGGAAACACCATATATTTT
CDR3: CASSYLGSSGNTIYF

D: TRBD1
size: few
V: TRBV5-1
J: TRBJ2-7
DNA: TGCGCCAGCAGCCGGACAGGTCAAAGCTACGAGCAGTACTTC
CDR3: CASSRTGQSYEQYF

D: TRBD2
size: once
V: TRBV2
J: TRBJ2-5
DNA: TGTGCCGGGGGACTAGCGGGGGGGGAAGAGACCCAGTACTTC
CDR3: CAGGLAGGEETQYF

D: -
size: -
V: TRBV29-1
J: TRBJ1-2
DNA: TGCAGCGTTGACAGGGGACACTATGGCTACACCTTC
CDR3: CSVDRGHYGYTF

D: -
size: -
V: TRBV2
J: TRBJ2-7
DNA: TGTGCCAGCAAGCGTAGGGACTCGAGCTCCTACGAGCAGTACTTC
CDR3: CASKRRDSSSYEQYF

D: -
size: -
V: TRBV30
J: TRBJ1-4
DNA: TGTGCCTGGAGTGGCGCTAATGAAAAACTGTTTTTT
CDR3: CAWSGANEKLFF

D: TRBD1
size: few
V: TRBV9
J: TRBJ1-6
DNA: TGTGCCAGCAGCCCCGGGGACAGGGATAATTCACCCCTCCACTTT
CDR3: CASSPGDRDNSPLHF

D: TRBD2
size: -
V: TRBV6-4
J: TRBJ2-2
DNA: TGTGCCAGCAGGACACTAGCGGGAGACACCGGGGAGCTGTTTTTT
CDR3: CASRTLAGDTGELFF